The present T cell receptor (beta chain) was sequenced within a study of blood T cell repertoires in COVID-19. Study summary: COVID-19 samples, acute and convalescent, were from the United States, Italy and Spain.

Generated by immunoSEQ multiplex PCR, the TCRdb table keeps only in-frame clones and is missing some. The sample carries 250,000 to 300,000 clones, about nine tenths recorded once. Participants, about 18 to 90 years old, spanned approximately 26 US areas. Participants were placed into cohorts based on the clinical history they reported. In this sample, this clone turned up once. Trimming took off 0 bases at V and 4 bases at J, with 11 bases between the two ends. This CDR3 is built from 14 residues. Germline CDR1 SGDLS, CDR2 YYNGEE. This chain joins TRBV9 and TRBJ2-7; D not certain. The receptor comes from a woman aged 55-70 years who had recovered from COVID-19. Sequenced input: PBMCs or T cells enriched from blood (not recorded which). The CDR3 bases are TGTGCCAGCAGCGTAGGGTCAACTCAATACGAGCAGTACTTC. Its translation is CASSVGSTQYEQYF.